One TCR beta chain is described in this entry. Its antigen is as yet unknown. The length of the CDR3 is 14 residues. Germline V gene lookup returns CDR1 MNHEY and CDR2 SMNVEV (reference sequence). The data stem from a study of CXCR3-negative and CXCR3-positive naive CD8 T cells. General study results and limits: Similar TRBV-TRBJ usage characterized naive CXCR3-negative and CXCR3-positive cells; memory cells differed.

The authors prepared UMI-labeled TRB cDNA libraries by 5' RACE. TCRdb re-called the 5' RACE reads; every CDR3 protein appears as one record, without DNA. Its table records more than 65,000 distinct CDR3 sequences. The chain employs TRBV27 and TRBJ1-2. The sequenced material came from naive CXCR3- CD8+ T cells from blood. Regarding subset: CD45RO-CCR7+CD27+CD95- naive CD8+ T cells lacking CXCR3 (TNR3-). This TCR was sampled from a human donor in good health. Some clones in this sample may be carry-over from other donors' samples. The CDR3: CASRALGGPPGYTF.